These T cell receptor beta chains were read from a single sample in a study of blood T cells in healthy people across ages. TCRdb redid the calling of the 5' RACE reads with MiXCR, one entry per CDR3 protein. This sample has 780,000 or so distinct CDR3 sequences, with more than 20% found just once. This sample also appeared in a second study, on T cells of mothers and their children.

Input material: blood. The receptors shown here come from a boy younger than 18 in good health. Both conserved end residues are part of each CDR3. The D gene is left open where the match is weak. Clone size, where shown, is once, few, many, or a class for clones that have expanded.

j_call clone_size v_call cdr3_length d_call cdr3_nt cdr3_aa
TRBJ2-1 . TRBV28 15 TRBD2 TGTGCCAGCAGGGCTAGCGGGAGGTTCGGCAATGAGCAGTTCTTC CASRASGRFGNEQFF
TRBJ2-1 . TRBV28 13 . TGTGCCAGCAGGGAGGGACCCTACAATGAGCAGTTCTTC CASREGPYNEQFF
TRBJ2-1 . TRBV7-9 14 TRBD2 TGTGCCAGCAGCTCTGGCGGGGGGGCTCTTGAGCAGTTCTTC CASSSGGGALEQFF
TRBJ1-2 once TRBV7-2 12 . TGTGCCAGCAGCTTAGAACGTTTTGGCTACACCTTC CASSLERFGYTF
TRBJ2-1 few TRBV14 17 TRBD2 TGTGCCAGCAGCCACCTATTGACTAGCGGTGAATACAATGAGCAGTTCTTC CASSHLLTSGEYNEQFF
TRBJ2-5 few TRBV5-5 14 . TGTGCCAGCAGCTCGAGGACAAACGAAGAGACCCAGTACTTC CASSSRTNEETQYF
TRBJ2-7 few TRBV27 13 . TGTGCCAGCAGTAACGGGGTGTCCTACGAGCAGTACTTC CASSNGVSYEQYF
TRBJ1-4 few TRBV20-1 15 . TGCAGTGCTAGAGACGGGGGCAGGCAGAATGAAAAACTGTTTTTT CSARDGGRQNEKLFF
TRBJ2-3 once TRBV6-5 16 TRBD1 TGTGCCAACAGTTACGATCAGGGGGTTGGCACAGATACGCAGTATTTT CANSYDQGVGTDTQYF
TRBJ1-5 few TRBV12-3/TRBV12-4 13 . TGTGCCAGCTGCACGGAGGGGGATCAGCCCCAGCATTTT CASCTEGDQPQHF
TRBJ2-1 . TRBV6-2/TRBV6-3 15 . TGTGCCAGCAGTTACGGAGCACCGGCCTACAATGAGCAGTTCTTC CASSYGAPAYNEQFF
TRBJ1-4 once TRBV20-1 13 TRBD1 TGCAGTGCTCACCGGGACAGTAATGAAAAACTGTTTTTT CSAHRDSNEKLFF
TRBJ1-1 few TRBV20-1 11 . TGCAGTGCTAGTTTGGGCATTGAAGGTTTCTTT CSASLGIEGFF
TRBJ2-5 . TRBV29-1 10 . TGCAGCGTCCGACAGGCAACCCAGTACTTC CSVRQATQYF